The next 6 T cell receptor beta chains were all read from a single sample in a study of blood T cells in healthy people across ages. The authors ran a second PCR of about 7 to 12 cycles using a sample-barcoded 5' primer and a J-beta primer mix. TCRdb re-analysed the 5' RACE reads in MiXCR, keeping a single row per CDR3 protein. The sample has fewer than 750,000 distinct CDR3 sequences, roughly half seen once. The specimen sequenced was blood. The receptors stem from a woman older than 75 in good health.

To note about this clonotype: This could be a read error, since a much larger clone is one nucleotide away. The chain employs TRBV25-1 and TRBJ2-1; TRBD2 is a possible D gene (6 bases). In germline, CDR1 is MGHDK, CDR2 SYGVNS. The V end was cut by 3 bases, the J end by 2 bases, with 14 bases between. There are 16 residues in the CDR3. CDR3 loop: CASSDDYRGAYNEQFF. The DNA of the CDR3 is TGTGCCAGCAGTGATGACTACCGCGGGGCCTACAATGAGCAGTTCTTC.

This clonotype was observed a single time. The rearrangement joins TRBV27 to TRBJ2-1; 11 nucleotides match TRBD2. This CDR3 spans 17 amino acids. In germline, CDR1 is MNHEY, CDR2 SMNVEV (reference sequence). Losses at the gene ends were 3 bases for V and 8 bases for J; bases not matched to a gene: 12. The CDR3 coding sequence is TGTGCCAGCAGTTTCACCGGGGGTAGCGGGGGGGCCCATGAGCAGTTCTTC. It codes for CASSFTGGSGGAHEQFF.

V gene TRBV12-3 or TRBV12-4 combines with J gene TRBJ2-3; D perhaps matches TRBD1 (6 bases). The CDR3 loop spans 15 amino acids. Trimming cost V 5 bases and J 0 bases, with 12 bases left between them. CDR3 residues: CASSRSGQSTDTQYF. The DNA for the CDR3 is TGTGCCAGCAGTAGGAGCGGACAGAGCACAGATACGCAGTATTTT.

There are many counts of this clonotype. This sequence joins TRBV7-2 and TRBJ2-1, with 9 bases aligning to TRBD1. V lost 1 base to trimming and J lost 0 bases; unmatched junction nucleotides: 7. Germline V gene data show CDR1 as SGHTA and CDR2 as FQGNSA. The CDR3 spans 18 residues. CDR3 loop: CASSLDGTGRSSYNEQFF. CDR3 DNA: TGTGCCAGCAGCTTAGACGGGACAGGGAGAAGCTCCTACAATGAGCAGTTCTTC. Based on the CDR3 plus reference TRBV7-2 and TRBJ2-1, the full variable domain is GAGVSQSPSNKVTEKGKDVELRCDPISGHTALYWYRQSLGQGLEFLIYFQGNSAPDKSGLPSDRFSAERTGGSVSTLTIQRTQQEDSAVYLCASSLDGTGRSSYNEQFFGPGTRLTVL.

Here the CDR3 DNA reads TGTGCCAGCAGCCAAGATCCTCGGCTCGGCAATACAGCCTACGAGCAGTACTTC. Translation: CASSQDPRLGNTAYEQYF. This chain connects TRBV14 to TRBJ2-7; D uncertain. The germline CDR1 and CDR2 sequences are SGHDN and FVKESK. The germline V and J ends were trimmed by 0 bases and 2 bases, with 20 bases remaining between them. This CDR3 is built from 18 residues.

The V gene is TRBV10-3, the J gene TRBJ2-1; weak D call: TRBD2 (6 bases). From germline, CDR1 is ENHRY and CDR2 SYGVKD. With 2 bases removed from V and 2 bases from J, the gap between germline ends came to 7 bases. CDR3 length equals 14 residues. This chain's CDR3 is CAISEAGPYNEQFF. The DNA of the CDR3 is TGTGCCATCAGTGAGGCGGGACCCTACAATGAGCAGTTCTTC.